The 20 T cell receptor beta chains below come from one sample, sequenced in a study of cytomegalovirus exposure and HLA in healthy donors. PCR used 60 Vbeta primers and 13 Jbeta primers. Only in-frame clones appear in the TCRdb table, and some are missing; sequencing was by immunoSEQ multiplex PCR. The sample has 130,000 to 150,000 clones, 78% seen once. Specimen: PBMCs. These TCRs come from a woman between 18 and 30 years old in good health and CMV-seropositive.

The chain joins TRBV6-5 to TRBJ1-2, with a weak D call TRBD1 (6 bases). CDR1 is MNHEY and CDR2 is SVGAGI in the germline V gene. Between the trimmed V and J ends, which lost 5 bases and 2 bases, there was a span of 9 bases. The CDR3 runs 13 residues. CDR3 residues: CASSEGGNYGYTF. In nucleotides, the CDR3 is TGTGCCAGCAGTGAAGGGGGAAACTATGGCTACACCTTC.

The rearrangement uses TRBV5-3 and TRBJ1-5; D not resolved. TRBV5-3 is an ORF, and what it does is uncertain. Trimming took off 4 bases at V and 1 base at J, with 15 bases between the two ends. The length of the CDR3 is 16 residues. The DNA of the CDR3 is TGTGCCAGAAGCCGAAAGAGACCGGAGAGCAATCAGCCCCAGCATTTT. Encoded protein: CARSRKRPESNQPQHF.

The chain joins TRBV5-4 to TRBJ1-1; the D gene is possibly TRBD1 (6 bases). CDR1 and CDR2 from the germline V gene are SGHNT and YYREEE (reference sequence). Trimming cost V 1 base and J 4 bases, with 11 bases left between them. The CDR3 loop spans 14 amino acids. CDR3 DNA sequence: TGTGCCAGCAGCTTGCAAGGGGGATTCACTGAAGCTTTCTTT. Its translation is CASSLQGGFTEAFF.

V is TRBV7-2 and J is TRBJ2-7; 10 bases line up with TRBD2. This CDR3 region has 17 residues. Germline CDR1 is SGHTA and CDR2 is FQGNSA. Trimming cost V 4 bases and J 0 bases; bases outside gene matches: 9. CDR3 residues: CASSYISGGPFSYEQYF. The DNA for the CDR3 is TGTGCCAGCAGCTATATTAGCGGGGGGCCCTTCTCCTACGAGCAGTACTTC.

The chain employs TRBV2 and TRBJ1-2, with a possible D match to TRBD1 (6 bases). CDR1 and CDR2 (germline): SNHLY, FYNNEI. The CDR3 consists of 17 residues. Trimming took off 6 bases at V and 4 bases at J, with 24 bases between the two ends. The CDR3 sequence is CASSGGVRQDRVYGYTF. The CDR3 DNA is TGTGCCAGCAGCGGGGGGGTGAGACAGGATCGAGTCTATGGCTACACCTTC.

For this clone: Other DNA sequences in the same sample also yield this CDR3. The CDR3 coding sequence is TGTGCCAGCAGCTTGGCCGGGAACACTGAAGCTTTCTTT. It is translated as CASSLAGNTEAFF. The chain recombines TRBV5-4 with TRBJ1-1; the D is unclear. The CDR3 sequence is 13 residues long. With 0 bases removed from V and 1 base from J, the gap between germline ends came to 4 bases. Germline-derived CDR1 and CDR2 are SGHNT and YYREEE (reference sequence).

This chain connects TRBV18 to TRBJ2-2; possible D gene TRBD1, 5 bases. V was shortened by 5 bases and J by 6 bases, with 10 bases between the two germline ends. The CDR3 sequence is 13 residues long. CDR1 and CDR2 (germline): KGHSH, LQKENI. CDR3 loop: CASSTEGAGELFF. CDR3 DNA: TGTGCCAGCTCAACCGAAGGGGCCGGGGAGCTGTTTTTT.

This clone appeared a few times. The chain is built from TRBV7-2 and TRBJ1-2; 8 nucleotides align to TRBD1. Germline loops: CDR1 SGHTA, CDR2 FQGNSA. This CDR3 is 16 amino acids long. The J segment lost 2 bases and the V segment lost 0 bases, leaving 5 bases of the junction unmatched. CDR3 nucleotide sequence: TGTGCCAGCAGCTTAGCGGGGCAGGGGGCGAACTATGGCTACACCTTC. This gives the protein CASSLAGQGANYGYTF.

The chain couples TRBV7-2 to TRBJ2-6; D remains ambiguous. Germline CDR1 SGHTA, CDR2 FQGNSA. Trimming cost V 3 bases and J 4 bases, with 4 bases left between them. This CDR3 has 13 amino acids. CDR3 loop: CASSLGGANVLTF. The CDR3 region has the DNA TGTGCCAGCAGCTTGGGCGGGGCCAACGTCCTGACTTTC.

The chain carries TRBV9 and TRBJ1-1, with no clear D. V was cut by 0 bases and J by 9 bases, with 12 bases left in between. The CDR3 sequence is 13 residues long. Germline lookup yields CDR1 SGDLS and CDR2 YYNGEE. CDR3 sequence: CASSVVLRAQAFF. The CDR3 DNA sequence: TGTGCCAGCAGCGTAGTCTTAAGAGCCCAAGCTTTCTTT.

This clone has just a few counts. The rearrangement links TRBV9 to TRBJ1-4, with D possibly being TRBD1 (5 bases). Trimming left V 3 bases short and J 10 bases short, with 13 bases between. The CDR3 is 13 amino acids. The germline CDR1 and CDR2 sequences are SGDLS and YYNGEE. The CDR3 region has the DNA TGTGCCAGCAGCGGGGACTTTGGGGGAAAACTGTTTTTT. Translating it yields CASSGDFGGKLFF.

This chain links TRBV27 with TRBJ2-2, with 9 positions matching TRBD1. The CDR3 runs 17 residues. V lost 3 bases to trimming and J lost 4 bases; unmatched junction nucleotides: 9. Germline V gives CDR1 MNHEY, CDR2 SMNVEV (reference sequence). The CDR3 reads CASSFLPLDRGTGELFF. The CDR3 nucleotides read TGTGCCAGCAGTTTTCTCCCTTTGGACAGGGGCACCGGGGAGCTGTTTTTT.

The chain combines TRBV11-3 with TRBJ1-1; D remains ambiguous. In germline, CDR1 is SGHNT, CDR2 YENEEA. The V end was cut by 1 base, the J end by 0 bases, with 3 bases between. CDR3 length equals 13 residues. This CDR3 is CASSLGVNTEAFF. As DNA, the CDR3 is TGTGCCAGCAGCTTAGGAGTGAACACTGAAGCTTTCTTT.

This clone turned up a few times. The genes are TRBV7-9 and TRBJ2-3; TRBD2 matches 8 bases. Looked up from germline, CDR1 is SEHNR and CDR2 is FQNEAQ (reference sequence). The CDR3 length is 15 residues. The trim removed 5 bases at V and 6 bases at J, leaving 10 bases unmatched. CDR3 region: CASSTPGGERDTQYF. Here the CDR3 DNA reads TGTGCCAGCAGCACCCCGGGGGGGGAGAGGGATACGCAGTATTTT.

The genes are TRBV25-1 and TRBJ1-2; 8 bases agree with TRBD1. The ends lost 4 bases at V and 4 bases at J; junction bases unmatched: 2. There are 13 residues in the CDR3. Looked up from germline, CDR1 is MGHDK and CDR2 is SYGVNS. CDR3 residues: CASSGGQVYGYTF. The CDR3 bases are TGTGCCAGCAGTGGGGGACAGGTCTATGGCTACACCTTC.

The chain employs TRBV28 and TRBJ2-4; D might be TRBD1 (5 bases). V was trimmed by 6 bases and J by 0 bases, leaving 9 bases between them. The CDR3 covers 14 residues. Germline CDR1 and CDR2: MDHEN and SYDVKM. The CDR3 DNA follows: TGTGCCAGCAGAGGGGTGATAGCCAAAAACATTCAGTACTTC. Translation: CASRGVIAKNIQYF.

This clone occurred a few times. This rearrangement joins TRBV29-1 to TRBJ2-1, with D possibly matching TRBD2 (6 bases). Trimming left V 4 bases short and J 8 bases short, with 18 bases between. CDR1 and CDR2 (germline): SQVTM, ANQGSEA. The CDR3 loop spans 14 amino acids. CDR3 sequence (DNA): TGCAGCGTTGGTGCGGGGTCGGGAATATATGAGCAGTTCTTC. Translating gives CSVGAGSGIYEQFF.

The V gene is TRBV7-9, the J gene TRBJ2-7, with 8 bases matching TRBD2. V was pared by 1 base and J by 4 bases, with 9 bases of the junction left unmatched. This CDR3 has 16 residues. CDR1 and CDR2 (germline): SEHNR, FQNEAQ (reference sequence). The CDR3 nucleotides read TGTGCCAGCAGCTTAGAGTTGCGGGGGGCAGCGTACGAGCAGTACTTC. It yields the protein CASSLELRGAAYEQYF.

This clone has only one observation. This chain connects TRBV18 to TRBJ2-4, with D unclear. Per the germline V gene, CDR1 is KGHSH and CDR2 is LQKENI. The CDR3 loop spans 11 amino acids. V was trimmed by 6 bases and J by 9 bases, leaving 9 bases between them. The CDR3 here is CASSPGPIQYF. The CDR3 coding sequence is TGTGCCAGCTCCCCCGGTCCCATTCAGTACTTC.

The chain joins TRBV14 to TRBJ1-1, with 11 bases identical to TRBD1. This CDR3 contains 15 residues. From germline, CDR1 is SGHDN and CDR2 FVKESK. The V and J ends lost 5 bases and 5 bases, in that order; junction bases with no gene match: 7. DNA of the CDR3: TGTGCCAGCAGCTTGCGGACAGGGGGCTATACTGAAGCTTTCTTT. This codes for CASSLRTGGYTEAFF.